This T cell receptor (beta chain) was recovered during a study of shared clonotypes between healthy human individuals. Study-level points and caveats: Relative to clonotypes present in all four donors, those not shared had lower generation probabilities.

Sorted-subset replicate PCR reactions contained roughly 200 ng DNA, corresponding to approximately 30,000 T cell genomes. Profiling relied on immunoSEQ multiplex PCR, and the TCRdb table lists in-frame clones only, not all of them. The sample gives roughly 1 million clones, around 75% of which show up once; about 1.5% is in the top ten. This clone was seen only a few times. Antigen unknown. Adult donors, all healthy and HIV-negative, had no recent acute infections or vaccinations. Among the donors, all were Caucasian adults who lived in Nashville, Tennessee. V was pared by 3 bases and J by 9 bases, with 6 bases between. The germline gives CDR1 LNHDA, CDR2 SQIVND (reference sequence). This CDR3 is built from 11 residues.

The receptor's source is a young man in good health. The rearrangement links TRBV19 to TRBJ2-1; D gene ambiguous. The material sequenced was memory CD4+ T cells sorted from blood. Subset denoted: CD45RA-negative fraction. CDR3 nucleotides: TGTGCCAGTAGTATTAAGCGTGAGCAGTTCTTC. This sequence encodes CASSIKREQFF.